Presented here are 21 T cell receptor beta chains from one specimen sequenced in a study of spatial heterogeneity in lung cancer (dated by TCRdb to between 2017 and 2020). The investigation overall reported the following: A correlation was observed between the number of expanded intratumoral alpha and beta TCRs and the tumor nonsynonymous mutation count.

The sample's time point label, in plain terms: sample taken at primary tumor resection. Library prep was done by 5' RACE. Sequencing was carried out with a NextSeq 500. The raw public reads went through TCRdb reprocessing: fastp at Q25, MiXCR clone calling, in-frame beta chains kept. Rows matching on CDR3 protein sequence are summarized as one entry with the most common DNA and genes. The sample table records 9,200 or so distinct CDR3 sequences; about 8.8% of these occur just once. The ten most abundant clones make up 20% to 25% of the sample. These receptors have no known antigen. The material sequenced was lung tumor tissue, taken at surgery. These receptors came from a male donor with early-stage non-small cell lung cancer.

The V gene is TRBV6-6, the J gene TRBJ2-7; TRBD2 might be the D (6 bases). Germline V gene lookup returns CDR1 MNHNY and CDR2 SVGAGI (reference sequence). V lost 2 bases, J lost 8 bases, and 19 bases lay in between. This CDR3 is built from 15 residues. The CDR3 DNA is TGTGCCAGCAGTTACAGAGGGACTCAAGGATACAAGCAGTACTTC. It encodes CASSYRGTQGYKQYF.

This clonotype was picked up many times. The chain couples TRBV7-8 to TRBJ2-5, with D maybe TRBD1 (6 bases). Trimming shortened V by 0 bases and J by 2 bases, and 7 bases separated the two germline ends. Germline V gene lookup returns CDR1 SGHVS and CDR2 FQNEAQ. The CDR3 totals 14 residues. CDR3 loop: CASSLADRQETQYF. Here the CDR3 DNA reads TGTGCCAGCAGCTTAGCGGACAGACAAGAGACCCAGTACTTC.

This clonotype was detected ten times or more. This chain connects TRBV7-2 to TRBJ2-7; D is possibly TRBD1 or TRBD2 (5 bases each). Germline V lookup: CDR1 SGHTA, CDR2 FQGNSA. V lost 2 bases to trimming and J lost 1 base, with 12 bases between them. The CDR3 length is 15 residues. The CDR3 region has the DNA TGTGCCAGCAGCTTATTGGGGGTGGGTTCCTACGAGCAGTACTTC. It is translated as CASSLLGVGSYEQYF.

This clonotype is labeled medium-sized. V is TRBV28 and J is TRBJ2-3, with D maybe TRBD1 (5 bases). With 2 bases removed from V and 6 bases from J, the gap between germline ends came to 12 bases. The CDR3 contains 14 residues. Germline CDR1 MDHEN, CDR2 SYDVKM. CDR3 loop: CASSLKVQGDTQYF. CDR3 DNA: TGTGCCAGCAGTTTAAAGGTCCAGGGCGATACGCAGTATTTT.

This clonotype was counted ten times or more. The rearrangement joins TRBV28 to TRBJ2-7, with 10 bases aligning to TRBD2. The trim removed 5 bases at V and 0 bases at J, leaving 4 bases unmatched. The CDR3 totals 15 residues. Per germline, CDR1 MDHEN and CDR2 SYDVKM. The CDR3 loop is CASSPPSGSSYEQYF. The CDR3 DNA reads as TGTGCCAGCAGTCCCCCTAGCGGGAGCTCCTACGAGCAGTACTTC.

This clonotype is judged medium-sized. V usage is TRBV28 and J usage is TRBJ2-7; TRBD1 matches 8 bases. Germline V CDR1 and CDR2: MDHEN, SYDVKM. V shed 3 bases, J shed 0 bases, and the junction held 10 bases outside the gene matches. The CDR3 loop spans 17 amino acids. The CDR3: CASSFPSRDRSSYEQYF. CDR3 coding DNA: TGTGCCAGCAGTTTTCCCAGCCGGGACAGGAGCTCCTACGAGCAGTACTTC.

This clonotype was detected many times. J is TRBJ1-2 and V is TRBV12-3 or TRBV12-4; D remains ambiguous. Between the trimmed V and J ends, which lost 4 bases and 4 bases, there was a span of 10 bases. The CDR3 totals 13 residues. Here the CDR3 DNA reads TGTGCCAGCAGTTATCCAGGTGGCTATGGCTACACCTTC. Its protein is CASSYPGGYGYTF.

This clonotype came up many times. This CDR3 is CASSYSASGQPQHF. The CDR3 coding sequence is TGTGCCAGCAGTTACTCGGCATCGGGACAGCCCCAGCATTTT. The chain joins TRBV6-2 or TRBV6-3 to TRBJ1-5; the D is unclear. The V gene lost 0 bases and the J gene lost 7 bases, with 10 bases spanning the gap. CDR1 is MNHEY and CDR2 is SVGEGT in the germline V gene. The CDR3 extends over 14 amino acids.

In its sample, this clonotype was seen many times. The CDR3 nucleotides read TGTGCCATCACCCCAGATGGAAACACCATATATTTT. Protein sequence: CAITPDGNTIYF. The chain joins TRBV10-3 to TRBJ1-3; D is uncertain. Germline CDR1 and CDR2: ENHRY and SYGVKD. Between the trimmed V and J ends, which lost 7 bases and 3 bases, there was a span of 7 bases. The CDR3 covers 12 residues.

This clonotype was counted many times. The J gene is TRBJ2-5, the V gene TRBV29-1; tentative D call: TRBD1 (5 bases). V lost 4 bases, J lost 4 bases, and 10 bases lay in between. Per the germline V gene, CDR1 is SQVTM and CDR2 is ANQGSEA. The CDR3 sequence is 12 residues long. The CDR3 DNA is TGCAGCGTTGGTTATAGGGGAGAGACCCAGTACTTC. It is translated as CSVGYRGETQYF.

This clonotype showed up many times. The chain has TRBV20-1 and TRBJ2-3; 12 positions match TRBD2. Germline V gene data show CDR1 as DFQATT and CDR2 as SNEGSKA (reference sequence). J was trimmed by 4 bases and V by 3 bases; bases with no gene match: 11. This CDR3 region has 17 residues. For the CDR3, the DNA is TGCAGTGCTAGGCGGTCGACTAGCGGGGGAGCTCCAGATACGCAGTATTTT. Translating it yields CSARRSTSGGAPDTQYF.

This clonotype showed up many times. V and J are TRBV9 and TRBJ2-3, with 7 nucleotides matching TRBD1. CDR3 size: 17 residues. Trimming took 2 bases from V and 1 from J; bases not matched to a gene: 10. Per germline, CDR1 SGDLS and CDR2 YYNGEE. This CDR3 is CASSVSIRQGGTDTQYF. CDR3 bases: TGTGCCAGCAGCGTTAGCATCCGACAGGGAGGCACAGATACGCAGTATTTT.

This clonotype was observed at least ten times. The CDR3 protein is CSAGGGPGYTF. The CDR3 DNA sequence: TGCAGTGCTGGAGGGGGGCCTGGCTACACCTTC. V gene TRBV20-1 combines with J gene TRBJ1-2, with a possible D match to TRBD1 (6 bases). Deletions cut 5 bases from V and 7 bases from J, with 11 bases between. This CDR3 comprises 11 residues. The germline V gene has CDR1 DFQATT and CDR2 SNEGSKA (reference sequence).

This clonotype has at least ten counts. The genes are TRBV6-2 or TRBV6-3 and TRBJ2-7, with TRBD2 as a possible D gene (6 bases). The V end lost 6 bases, the J end lost 2 bases, and 11 bases lay between the germline ends. This CDR3 is 13 amino acids long. Germline V gene data show CDR1 as MNHEY and CDR2 as SVGEGT. The CDR3 reads CASSLAGPYEQYF. CDR3 in DNA: TGTGCCAGCAGCCTGGCGGGACCCTACGAGCAGTACTTC.

The rearrangement uses TRBV7-2 and TRBJ2-5; D possibly corresponds to TRBD1 (5 bases). From germline, CDR1 is SGHTA and CDR2 FQGNSA. This CDR3 comprises 15 residues. Trimming took 3 bases from V and 3 from J, leaving 14 bases between them. The CDR3 loop reads CASSFRRGAEETQYF. CDR3 nucleotides: TGTGCCAGCAGCTTTAGGCGTGGGGCAGAAGAGACCCAGTACTTC.

The sample holds many counts of this clonotype. The rearrangement uses TRBV20-1 and TRBJ1-5, with D hard to call. Trimming cost V 5 bases and J 4 bases, with 9 bases left between them. The V gene's germline CDR1 is DFQATT and CDR2 SNEGSKA (reference sequence). This CDR3 is built from 12 residues. CDR3 loop: CSAGLDNQPQHF. The CDR3 nucleotides read TGCAGTGCTGGACTGGATAATCAGCCCCAGCATTTT.

There are many counts of this clonotype. The chain carries TRBV6-5 and TRBJ1-2; D remains ambiguous. V was trimmed by 0 bases and J by 4 bases, leaving 9 bases between them. This CDR3 is 14 amino acids long. Per the germline V gene, CDR1 is MNHEY and CDR2 is SVGAGI. The CDR3 DNA reads as TGTGCCAGCAGTTACTCTCCCAGATTCTATGGCTACACCTTC. This gives the protein CASSYSPRFYGYTF.

At least ten counts were recorded for this clonotype. The chain joins TRBV6-2 or TRBV6-3 to TRBJ2-5, with 7 bases lining up with TRBD2. The CDR3 consists of 14 residues. The germline V gene has CDR1 MNHEY and CDR2 SVGEGT. V was pared by 6 bases and J by 4 bases, with 8 bases of the junction left unmatched. CDR3 in DNA: TGTGCCAGCAGAATCGGACTAGGTGGAGAGACCCAGTACTTC. It specifies CASRIGLGGETQYF.

Ten or more counts support this clonotype. The chain uses TRBV7-9 and TRBJ1-5; D not certain. V was shortened by 2 bases and J by 5 bases, with 16 bases between the two germline ends. CDR3 size: 16 residues. CDR1 and CDR2 from the germline V gene are SEHNR and FQNEAQ (reference sequence). CDR3 protein: CASSLTMASYDQPQHF. The CDR3 nucleotides are TGTGCCAGCAGCTTAACCATGGCGTCGTACGATCAGCCCCAGCATTTT.

This clonotype was seen at least ten times. This chain uses TRBV20-1 with TRBJ2-5, with 8 bases aligning to TRBD2. The CDR3 is 15 residues long. With 3 bases clipped from V and 3 bases from J, the junction kept 9 bases outside the gene matches. Looked up from germline, CDR1 is DFQATT and CDR2 is SNEGSKA (reference sequence). CDR3 bases: TGCAGTGCTAGTGGATTACTAGCGGCCGAAGAGACCCAGTACTTC. This codes for CSASGLLAAEETQYF.

This clonotype is labeled as medium-sized. The chain has TRBV24-1 and TRBJ2-2, with TRBD1 identical over 8 bases. This CDR3 has 16 amino acids. Germline V gene lookup returns CDR1 KGHDR and CDR2 SFDVKD. Trimming removed 6 bases from V and 1 base from J; junction bases left unmatched: 6. The CDR3 DNA follows: TGTGCCACCAGTCCCAGGGGGACAGGGAACACCGGGGAGCTGTTTTTT. Its protein product is CATSPRGTGNTGELFF.